A selection of T cell receptor beta chains follows, all from one sample in a study of the immune and genomic landscape of osteosarcoma. Clones were sequenced by immunoSEQ multiplex PCR, and TCRdb holds only the in-frame ones, with some missing. Among about 4,600 clones listed, roughly 77% were seen once. Sequencing used osteosarcoma tumor tissue from the femur. Receptors originate from a human donor with osteosarcoma. Each CDR3 is given with its conserved first and last residue. Each record gives: J gene, V gene, D gene, clone size, CDR3 DNA, CDR3 protein. A D gene is named only where the DNA matches it firmly. The listing skips clone size in some rows; elsewhere it reads once, few, many or a size class.

J: TRBJ1-1; V: TRBV29-1; D: TRBD1; size: few; DNA: TGCAGCGCAAGGCCTTTAACAGGGGGCACTGAAGCTTTCTTT; CDR3: CSARPLTGGTEAFF
J: TRBJ2-5; V: TRBV5-6; D: .; size: .; DNA: TGTGCCAGCAGCTTGGGGGCAGGACGGTACGAGACCCAGTACTTC; CDR3: CASSLGAGRYETQYF
J: TRBJ1-2; V: TRBV28; D: TRBD1; size: .; DNA: TGTGCCAGCAGTATACGGACAGGGGGCCGTATGGCCCTATATGGCTACACCTTC; CDR3: CASSIRTGGRMALYGYTF
J: TRBJ2-3; V: TRBV5-1; D: .; size: .; DNA: TGCGCCAGCAGCTTGGACTTCCGTTACACAGATACGCAGTATTTT; CDR3: CASSLDFRYTDTQYF
J: TRBJ2-7; V: TRBV7-8; D: .; size: .; DNA: TGTGCCAGCAGCTTAGTTGGGTTCGAGCAGTACTTC; CDR3: CASSLVGFEQYF
J: TRBJ1-1; V: TRBV7-9; D: .; size: few; DNA: TGTGCCAGCAGCTTAGCTGGGGGCAGGACTGAAGCTTTCTTT; CDR3: CASSLAGGRTEAFF
J: TRBJ2-2; V: TRBV5-4; D: TRBD2; size: .; DNA: TGTGCCAGCAGCTTGGGGGCGGGAGAATTCCCCGGGGAGCTGTTTTTT; CDR3: CASSLGAGEFPGELFF
J: TRBJ1-1; V: TRBV28; D: .; size: few; DNA: TGTGCCAGCGATACCCCGAACACTGAAGCTTTCTTT; CDR3: CASDTPNTEAFF
J: TRBJ2-1; V: TRBV4-1; D: .; size: .; DNA: TGCGCCAGCAGCCAAGCTACCGGGACACTCTACAATGAGCAGTTCTTC; CDR3: CASSQATGTLYNEQFF
J: TRBJ2-2; V: TRBV11-2; D: .; size: few; DNA: TGTGCCAGCAGCTTAGTAAGGGACGCCGGGGAGCTGTTTTTT; CDR3: CASSLVRDAGELFF
J: TRBJ1-3; V: TRBV18; D: .; size: .; DNA: TGTGCCAGCTCCTACGAACATAACACCATATATTTT; CDR3: CASSYEHNTIYF
J: TRBJ1-5; V: TRBV28; D: .; size: .; DNA: TGTGCCAGCAGTTCTTCCCGGGTCGATCAGCCCCAGCATTTT; CDR3: CASSSSRVDQPQHF
J: TRBJ2-3; V: TRBV7-3; D: .; size: .; DNA: TGTGCCAGCAGCTCCTCAGGGAAGACGCAGTATTTT; CDR3: CASSSSGKTQYF
J: TRBJ1-2; V: TRBV5-1; D: TRBD1; size: .; DNA: TGCGCCAGCAGCTTGGGGGACAGCGTCTATGGCTACACCTTC; CDR3: CASSLGDSVYGYTF
J: TRBJ2-7; V: TRBV7-9; D: TRBD2; size: .; DNA: TGTGCCAGCAGCTTATGGGAGGCGGGAGGCTTATTTGAGCAGTACTTC; CDR3: CASSLWEAGGLFEQYF
J: TRBJ2-5; V: TRBV28; D: .; size: once; DNA: TGTGCCAGCAGTTCCCCTTATTTGACACAGGGTGGAGAGACCCAGTACTTC; CDR3: CASSSPYLTQGGETQYF
J: TRBJ2-7; V: TRBV6-6; D: TRBD2; size: .; DNA: TGTGCCAGCAGTTTAGCGGGAGGGTACGAGCAGTACTTC; CDR3: CASSLAGGYEQYF
J: TRBJ1-2; V: TRBV7-2; D: .; size: few; DNA: TGTGCCAGCAGATCGGGGCAGGGCAACTATGGCTACACCTTC; CDR3: CASRSGQGNYGYTF
J: TRBJ2-6; V: TRBV5-5; D: TRBD2; size: few; DNA: TGTGCCAGCAGCTTGGCCGTATCCGGGAGGGTAGGCTCTGGGGCCAACGTCCTGACTTTC; CDR3: CASSLAVSGRVGSGANVLTF
J: TRBJ1-5; V: TRBV6-5; D: TRBD1; size: few; DNA: TGTGCCAGCAGCGAACAGGGGCGTCAGCCCCAGCATTTT; CDR3: CASSEQGRQPQHF
J: TRBJ1-1; V: TRBV9; D: .; size: .; DNA: TGTGCCAGCAGCGTAGGAGATAGATCTGGAGCTTTCTTT; CDR3: CASSVGDRSGAFF
J: TRBJ2-1; V: TRBV7-2; D: .; size: once; DNA: TGTGCCAGCAGCTTAGGCGGCACTTATGAGCAGTTCTTC; CDR3: CASSLGGTYEQFF
J: TRBJ2-1; V: TRBV19; D: TRBD2; size: .; DNA: TGTGCCAGTTCCCTTCCCCCGGGACTAGCGGGATTTTTGGCCTACAATGAGCAGTTCTTC; CDR3: CASSLPPGLAGFLAYNEQFF
J: TRBJ2-3; V: TRBV7-2; D: .; size: .; DNA: TGTGCCAGCAGCTTAGGGGGGGCCCTGCTCATGAATACGCAGTATTTT; CDR3: CASSLGGALLMNTQYF
J: TRBJ2-3; V: TRBV5-4; D: .; size: .; DNA: TGTGCCAGCAGGACCGAGGCAGGGGTTGTGGATACGCAGTATTTT; CDR3: CASRTEAGVVDTQYF
J: TRBJ2-6; V: TRBV2; D: .; size: .; DNA: TGTGCCAGCACTCAACTAGCCTCTGGGGCCAACGTCCTGACTTTC; CDR3: CASTQLASGANVLTF
J: TRBJ1-5; V: TRBV15; D: .; size: .; DNA: TGTGCCACCAGCAGAGACGGAGGGGCCGCCAATCAGCCCCAGCATTTT; CDR3: CATSRDGGAANQPQHF
J: TRBJ2-2; V: TRBV30; D: .; size: .; DNA: TGTGCCTGGCCGAGAGAGGGGAACACCGGGGAGCTGTTTTTT; CDR3: CAWPREGNTGELFF
J: TRBJ2-1; V: TRBV28; D: .; size: .; DNA: TGTGCCATAAGGGGGTCCTCCTACAATGAGCAGTTCTTC; CDR3: CAIRGSSYNEQFF
J: TRBJ1-1; V: TRBV5-1; D: TRBD1; size: .; DNA: TGCGCCAGCAGCCGGGGACAGGGAGGAGCCACTGAAGCTTTCTTT; CDR3: CASSRGQGGATEAFF
J: TRBJ1-5; V: TRBV21-1; D: .; size: .; DNA: TGTGCCAGCAGCACCCCGACACGACATAGCAATCAGCCCCAGCATTTT; CDR3: CASSTPTRHSNQPQHF
J: TRBJ1-4; V: TRBV29-1; D: .; size: .; DNA: TGCAGCGTTAAACAAGGGAATGAAAAACTGTTTTTT; CDR3: CSVKQGNEKLFF
J: TRBJ2-1; V: TRBV5-1; D: TRBD2; size: .; DNA: TGCGCCAGCAGCTTGGGAGCTAGCGGGAACAATGAGCAGTTCTTC; CDR3: CASSLGASGNNEQFF
J: TRBJ1-2; V: TRBV4-3; D: .; size: .; DNA: TGCGCCAGCAGCCACTGGGGGGGGGCCTATGGCTACACCTTC; CDR3: CASSHWGGAYGYTF
J: TRBJ2-1; V: TRBV5-1; D: .; size: .; DNA: TGCGCCAGCGGGGACCCAGGCGGCAATGAGCAGTTCTTC; CDR3: CASGDPGGNEQFF
J: TRBJ2-7; V: TRBV30; D: .; size: .; DNA: TGTGCCTGGAGTGCTGTGGGACCCGAGCAGTACTTC; CDR3: CAWSAVGPEQYF
J: TRBJ1-1; V: TRBV7-2; D: .; size: few; DNA: TGTGCCAGCAGCCCAGGGATTTCGTCGTTCGGTGAAGCTTTCTTT; CDR3: CASSPGISSFGEAFF
J: TRBJ2-5; V: TRBV15; D: TRBD2; size: .; DNA: TGTGCCACCTCCGGTCTAGCGGGAGAGGGGGAGACCCAGTACTTC; CDR3: CATSGLAGEGETQYF
J: TRBJ2-7; V: TRBV9; D: TRBD2; size: .; DNA: TGTGCCAGCAGCGTGTCTAGCGGGAGTATGTACGAGCAGTACTTC; CDR3: CASSVSSGSMYEQYF
J: TRBJ2-7; V: TRBV19; D: .; size: .; DNA: TGTGCCAGTAGAAGCGGACAGTTGAGCTCCTACGAGCAGTACTTC; CDR3: CASRSGQLSSYEQYF
J: TRBJ1-3; V: TRBV4-3; D: .; size: .; DNA: TGCGCCAGCAGCCAAGTAACGGGACGCCTTGGAAACACCATATATTTT; CDR3: CASSQVTGRLGNTIYF
J: TRBJ1-1; V: TRBV4-1; D: TRBD1; size: few; DNA: TGCGCCAGCAGCCTCGGACAGGTTTTCTCACGTGAAGCTTTCTTT; CDR3: CASSLGQVFSREAFF
J: TRBJ2-1; V: TRBV9; D: .; size: medium-sized; DNA: TGTGCCAGCAGCGTAGACGTCTCTAGTGAGCAGTTCTTC; CDR3: CASSVDVSSEQFF
J: TRBJ1-2; V: TRBV19; D: TRBD1; size: few; DNA: TGTGCCAGTAGTATGTTTGGGACAGGGGGTCGTGGCTACACCTTC; CDR3: CASSMFGTGGRGYTF
J: TRBJ2-3; V: TRBV10-3; D: TRBD2; size: .; DNA: TGTGCCATCAGTGTAGGGACTAGCTCCACAGATACGCAGTATTTT; CDR3: CAISVGTSSTDTQYF
J: TRBJ2-5; V: TRBV4-3; D: TRBD1; size: .; DNA: TGCGCCAGCAGCCAAGGGACAGGGGCGCCCCTTATACAAGAGACCCAGTACTTC; CDR3: CASSQGTGAPLIQETQYF
J: TRBJ1-1; V: TRBV7-9; D: .; size: few; DNA: TGTGCCAGCAGCCTCACCGTTTTGCCCGAAGCTTTCTTT; CDR3: CASSLTVLPEAFF
J: TRBJ1-3; V: TRBV28; D: .; size: .; DNA: TGTGCCAGCAGCCCCACAGGACTACCTGGAAACACCATATATTTT; CDR3: CASSPTGLPGNTIYF
J: TRBJ2-1; V: TRBV5-4; D: TRBD2; size: .; DNA: TGTGCCAGCAGCCCCACCGGGACTAGCGGAGAAAATGAGCAGTTCTTC; CDR3: CASSPTGTSGENEQFF
J: TRBJ2-5; V: TRBV20-1; D: .; size: few; DNA: TGCAGTGCTAGAGATGGAACGACCCAGTACTTC; CDR3: CSARDGTTQYF
J: TRBJ2-2; V: TRBV9; D: TRBD2; size: .; DNA: TGTGCCAGCAGCGTAGGGGCTAGCGGGAGAATTGGCGGGGAGCTGTTTTTT; CDR3: CASSVGASGRIGGELFF
J: TRBJ2-7; V: TRBV5-1; D: TRBD2; size: .; DNA: TGCGCCAGCAACCCCGGCCTAACTAGCGAGGCCTACGAGCAGTACTTC; CDR3: CASNPGLTSEAYEQYF
J: TRBJ1-3; V: TRBV6-1; D: .; size: .; DNA: TGTGCCAGCAGTGAATATACTGGGTCAGCCTCTGGAAACACCATATATTTT; CDR3: CASSEYTGSASGNTIYF
J: TRBJ1-1; V: TRBV5-4; D: TRBD1; size: few; DNA: TGTGCCAGCAGCTTAAAACAGGGGGTTGTCACTGAAGCTTTCTTT; CDR3: CASSLKQGVVTEAFF
J: TRBJ1-4; V: TRBV7-2; D: .; size: once; DNA: TGTGCCAGCAGCTTAATCGGGGACCCGGCCCCGAATGAAAAACTGTTTTTT; CDR3: CASSLIGDPAPNEKLFF
J: TRBJ1-1; V: TRBV19; D: .; size: large; DNA: TGTGCCAGTAGTATACAGGGTGTGAGCACTGAAGCTTTCTTT; CDR3: CASSIQGVSTEAFF
J: TRBJ1-2; V: TRBV5-1; D: TRBD1; size: .; DNA: TGCGCCAGCAGCCCAGGGACCAGGGGGCTAGTCTATGGCTACACCTTC; CDR3: CASSPGTRGLVYGYTF
J: TRBJ1-2; V: TRBV2; D: TRBD1; size: .; DNA: TGTGCCAGCAGGGGGACAGGGTATGGCTACACCTTC; CDR3: CASRGTGYGYTF
J: TRBJ2-1; V: TRBV18; D: .; size: once; DNA: TGTGCCAGCTCAGGGGACGTGCGGAATGAGCAGTTCTTC; CDR3: CASSGDVRNEQFF